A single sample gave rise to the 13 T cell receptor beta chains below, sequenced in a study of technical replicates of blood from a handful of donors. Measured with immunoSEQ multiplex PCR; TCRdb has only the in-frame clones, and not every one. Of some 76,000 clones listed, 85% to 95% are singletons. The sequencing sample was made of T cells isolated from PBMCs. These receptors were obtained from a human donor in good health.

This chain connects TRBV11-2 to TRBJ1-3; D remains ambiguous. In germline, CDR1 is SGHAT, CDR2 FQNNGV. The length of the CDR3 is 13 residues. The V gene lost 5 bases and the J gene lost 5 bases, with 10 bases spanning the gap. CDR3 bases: TGTGCCAGCAGCACCCCCCTAAGAAACACCATATATTTT. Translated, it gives CASSTPLRNTIYF.

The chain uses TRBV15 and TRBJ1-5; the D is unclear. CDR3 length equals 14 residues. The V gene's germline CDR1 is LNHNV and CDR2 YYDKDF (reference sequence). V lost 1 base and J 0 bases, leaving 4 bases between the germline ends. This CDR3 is CATSRVDSNQPQHF. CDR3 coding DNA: TGTGCCACCAGCAGAGTAGATAGCAATCAGCCCCAGCATTTT.

Here the CDR3 DNA reads TGTGCCAGCAGTGAACCCTCTTTGACAGCTAACTATGGCTACACCTTC. Protein product: CASSEPSLTANYGYTF. The rearrangement links TRBV2 to TRBJ1-2; tentatively, D is TRBD1 (5 bases). This CDR3 spans 16 amino acids. V was shortened by 2 bases and J by 0 bases, with 13 bases between the two germline ends. CDR1 and CDR2 (germline): SNHLY, FYNNEI.

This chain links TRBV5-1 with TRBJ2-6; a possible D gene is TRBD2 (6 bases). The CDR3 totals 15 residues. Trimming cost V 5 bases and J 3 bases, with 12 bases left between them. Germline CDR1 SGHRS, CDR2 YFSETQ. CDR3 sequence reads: CASRAREDGANVLTF. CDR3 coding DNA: TGCGCCAGCAGAGCTAGGGAGGATGGGGCCAACGTCCTGACTTTC.

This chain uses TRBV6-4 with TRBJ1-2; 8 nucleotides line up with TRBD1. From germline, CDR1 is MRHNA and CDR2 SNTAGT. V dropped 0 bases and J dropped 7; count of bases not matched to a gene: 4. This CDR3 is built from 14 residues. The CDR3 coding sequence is TGTGCCAGCAGTGACTCCGACAGGGGCACTGGCTACACCTTC. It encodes CASSDSDRGTGYTF.

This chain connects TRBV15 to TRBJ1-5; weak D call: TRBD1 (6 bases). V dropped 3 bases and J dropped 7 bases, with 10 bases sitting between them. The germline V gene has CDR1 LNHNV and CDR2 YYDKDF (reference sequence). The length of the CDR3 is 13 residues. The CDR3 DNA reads TGTGCCACCAGCAGTTACAGGGACCAGCCCCAGCATTTT. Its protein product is CATSSYRDQPQHF.

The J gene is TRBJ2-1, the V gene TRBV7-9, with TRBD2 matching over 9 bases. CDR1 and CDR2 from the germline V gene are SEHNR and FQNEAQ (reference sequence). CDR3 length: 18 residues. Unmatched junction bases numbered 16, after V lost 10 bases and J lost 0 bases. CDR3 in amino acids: CATQLILGGRGSYNEQFF. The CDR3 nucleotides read TGTGCCACCCAGCTTATATTGGGCGGGAGGGGCTCCTACAATGAGCAGTTCTTC.

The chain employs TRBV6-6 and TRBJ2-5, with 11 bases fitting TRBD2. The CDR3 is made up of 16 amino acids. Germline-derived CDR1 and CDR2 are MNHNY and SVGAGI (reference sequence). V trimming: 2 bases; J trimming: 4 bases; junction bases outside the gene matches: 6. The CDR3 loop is CASSYNLAGGRETQYF. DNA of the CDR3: TGTGCCAGCAGTTACAACCTAGCGGGAGGCCGAGAGACCCAGTACTTC.

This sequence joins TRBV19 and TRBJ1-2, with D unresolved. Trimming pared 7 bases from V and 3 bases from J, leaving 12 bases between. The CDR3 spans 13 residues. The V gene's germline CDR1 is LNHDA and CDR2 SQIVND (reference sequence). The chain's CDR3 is CASMGSIYYGYTF. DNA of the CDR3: TGTGCCAGTATGGGCAGCATCTACTATGGCTACACCTTC.

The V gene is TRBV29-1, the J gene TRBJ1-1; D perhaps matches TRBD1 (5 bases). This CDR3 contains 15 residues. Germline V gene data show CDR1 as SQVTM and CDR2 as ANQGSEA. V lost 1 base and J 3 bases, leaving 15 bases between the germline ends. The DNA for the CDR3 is TGCAGCGTTGAAGGGGCCCGGGGGGAGTACACTGAAGCTTTCTTT. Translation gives CSVEGARGEYTEAFF.

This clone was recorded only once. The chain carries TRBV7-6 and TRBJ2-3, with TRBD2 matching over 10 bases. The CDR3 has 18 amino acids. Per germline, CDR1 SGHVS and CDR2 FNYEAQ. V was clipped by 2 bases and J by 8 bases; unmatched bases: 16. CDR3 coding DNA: TGTGCCAGCAGCTTATCGTCGGCTAGCGGGAGTAATGATGGTACGCAGTATTTT. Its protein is CASSLSSASGSNDGTQYF.

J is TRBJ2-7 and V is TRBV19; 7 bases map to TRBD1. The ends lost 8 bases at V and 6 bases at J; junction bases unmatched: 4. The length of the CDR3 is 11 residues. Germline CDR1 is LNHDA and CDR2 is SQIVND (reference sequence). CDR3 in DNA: TGTGCCAGTGGACAGGAACGCGAGCAGTACTTC. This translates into CASGQEREQYF.

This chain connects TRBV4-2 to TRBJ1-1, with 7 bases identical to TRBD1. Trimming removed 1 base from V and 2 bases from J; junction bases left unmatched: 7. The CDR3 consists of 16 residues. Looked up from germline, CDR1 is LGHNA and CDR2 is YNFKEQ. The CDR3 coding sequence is TGTGCCAGCAGCCAAGTACAGGGGCTCGAAAACACTGAAGCTTTCTTT. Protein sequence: CASSQVQGLENTEAFF.